This T cell receptor beta chain appears in the sequencing data of a study of cytomegalovirus exposure and HLA in healthy donors. While unrecorded immune exposures were likely, the donors were nominally healthy when sampled. On this clone: Its antigen is currently unknown.

V lost 0 bases to trimming and J lost 2 bases; unmatched junction nucleotides: 9. This CDR3 has 18 amino acids. Germline loops: CDR1 SGDLS, CDR2 YYNGEE. This PCR relied on a set of 60 Vbeta primers and 13 Jbeta primers. The protocol was immunoSEQ multiplex PCR, while the TCRdb copy is restricted to in-frame clones and leaves out a portion. The sample includes around 110,000 clones, roughly 83% of them seen just once. Overall study results and limits: Reports indicated that the classifier achieved high specificity and sensitivity in diagnosing cytomegalovirus status.

The chain combines TRBV9 with TRBJ2-1, with 9 bases fitting TRBD2. The clonotype was recovered from a man aged 25 to 45 in good health and CMV-seropositive. The specimen was PBMCs. As DNA, the CDR3 is TGTGCCAGCAGCGTAGTGGGGAGGGCGGGAGGGCCCTACAATGAGCAGTTCTTC. Its translation: CASSVVGRAGGPYNEQFF.